These 17 T cell receptor beta chains share one sample of origin, sequenced in a study of long-term antiretroviral therapy in people with HIV. At survey level, the immunoSEQ assay was run in its v3.0 version. TCRdb keeps only in-frame clones here, not all; method: immunoSEQ multiplex PCR. The sample holds 20,000 to 25,000 clones, about 72% seen once. The source was unsorted PBMCs, collected about 1.8 years before starting antiretroviral therapy. The source is a woman in her 40s with HIV.

The table lists this clone with a few counts. The chain is built from TRBV6-4 and TRBJ1-5, with D perhaps matching TRBD1 (5 bases). Germline lookup yields CDR1 MRHNA and CDR2 SNTAGT. CDR3 length: 14 residues. Trimming removed 3 bases at V and 6 bases at J, with 12 bases between. The chain's CDR3 is CASSEAGTGQPQHF. In DNA form, the CDR3 reads TGTGCCAGCAGTGAGGCGGGGACTGGTCAGCCCCAGCATTTT.

CDR3 in amino acids: CASSAFASGGNEKLFF. CDR3 DNA sequence: TGCGCCAGCAGCGCATTCGCTTCAGGGGGGAATGAAAAACTGTTTTTT. V usage is TRBV5-1 and J usage is TRBJ1-4; 7 bases are shared with TRBD1. CDR1 and CDR2 (germline): SGHRS, YFSETQ. The CDR3 spans 16 residues. The ends lost 4 bases at V and 5 bases at J; junction bases unmatched: 11.

The chain joins TRBV4-3 to TRBJ1-1; no clear D gene. CDR3 length: 13 amino acids. Germline loops: CDR1 LGHNA, CDR2 YSLEER. Between the trimmed V and J ends, which lost 5 bases and 0 bases, there was a span of 7 bases. CDR3 nucleotide sequence: TGCGCCAGCAGCTATGATTTGAACACTGAAGCTTTCTTT. This codes for CASSYDLNTEAFF.

The chain couples TRBV10-3 to TRBJ2-7; 10 bases match TRBD1. Per germline, CDR1 ENHRY and CDR2 SYGVKD. The CDR3 covers 14 residues. V lost 6 bases and J lost 5; bases outside the gene matches: 7. CDR3 sequence (DNA): TGTGCCATCAGGGAGACAGGGGGCATCGACGAGCAGTACTTC. Translated, it gives CAIRETGGIDEQYF.

V and J are TRBV4-1 and TRBJ1-4, with 8 bases fitting TRBD1. CDR3 length equals 15 residues. CDR1 is MGHRA, CDR2 YSYEKL, per germline. V lost 1 base and J lost 6; bases outside the gene matches: 4. The DNA of the CDR3 is TGCGCCAGCAGCCAAGGGGACAGGCGGCATGAAAAACTGTTTTTT. Protein sequence: CASSQGDRRHEKLFF.

This clone turned up a few times. This sequence joins TRBV2 and TRBJ1-5; D is unclear. V gave up 7 bases and J gave up 3 bases, with 10 bases separating them. The V gene's germline CDR1 is SNHLY and CDR2 FYNNEI. This CDR3 is built from 13 residues. The CDR3 coding sequence is TGTGCCAGCAAACGAAACTCCAATCAGCCCCAGCATTTT. This codes for CASKRNSNQPQHF.

This chain uses TRBV7-9 with TRBJ2-1, with D perhaps TRBD2 (6 bases). CDR3 size: 14 residues. The germline gives CDR1 SEHNR, CDR2 FQNEAQ (reference sequence). V was shortened by 6 bases and J by 0 bases, with 9 bases between the two germline ends. DNA for the CDR3: TGTGCCAGCAGGGCGGGAAGCTCCTACAATGAGCAGTTCTTC. Translated: CASRAGSSYNEQFF.

The chain couples TRBV10-2 to TRBJ2-3; D unresolved. Germline V CDR1 and CDR2: WSHSY, SAAADI. V lost 3 bases to trimming and J lost 4 bases, with 2 bases between them. This CDR3 is 11 amino acids long. CDR3 in DNA: TGCGCCAGCAGTGAATCAGATACGCAGTATTTT. It translates to CASSESDTQYF.

The CDR3: CASSPRTGAHGYTF. DNA of the CDR3: TGTGCCAGCAGTCCGAGGACAGGAGCACATGGCTACACCTTC. The chain recombines TRBV6-1 with TRBJ1-2, with TRBD1 matching 7 bases. Germline CDR1 is MNHNS and CDR2 is SASEGT. After removal of 5 bases from V and 6 bases from J, the junction contained 9 bases not matched to a gene. The CDR3 is made up of 14 amino acids.

This clone was found once. The chain links TRBV7-9 to TRBJ2-1; D unclear. The CDR3 contains 14 residues. V dropped 3 bases and J dropped 9 bases, with 15 bases sitting between them. Looked up from germline, CDR1 is SEHNR and CDR2 is FQNEAQ (reference sequence). The CDR3: CASSFKVAWGEQFF. Here the CDR3 DNA reads TGTGCCAGCAGCTTTAAAGTTGCTTGGGGTGAGCAGTTCTTC. Full variable domain (rest looked up from reference TRBV7-9 and TRBJ2-1): DTGVSQNPRHKITKRGQNVTFRCDPISEHNRLYWYRQTLGQGPEFLTYFQNEAQLEKSRLLSDRFSAERPKGSFSTLEIQRTEQGDSAMYLCASSFKVAWGEQFFGPGTRLTVL.

This clone turned up a few times. The V and J genes are TRBV7-9 and TRBJ2-2; no definite D call. Germline values: CDR1 SEHNR, CDR2 FQNEAQ (reference sequence). The CDR3 has 14 amino acids. V lost 1 base and J 5 bases, leaving 8 bases between the germline ends. The CDR3 DNA reads TGTGCCAGCAGCTTAGAAACGACTACCGGGGAGCTGTTTTTT. Its protein product is CASSLETTTGELFF.

The chain recombines TRBV6-6 with TRBJ2-7; D is unresolved. This CDR3 region has 14 residues. Germline V gene data show CDR1 as MNHNY and CDR2 as SVGAGI (reference sequence). Trimming removed 0 bases from V and 2 bases from J, with 8 bases in between. This CDR3 reads CASSYSGPPYEQYF. The CDR3, as DNA: TGTGCCAGCAGTTACTCGGGCCCTCCCTACGAGCAGTACTTC.

The chain employs TRBV14 and TRBJ2-1; D ambiguous. Trimming cost V 0 bases and J 6 bases, with 9 bases left between them. This CDR3 has 14 residues. Germline V gives CDR1 SGHDN, CDR2 FVKESK. The CDR3 DNA sequence: TGTGCCAGCAGCCAAGATAATTTTCTCAATGAGCAGTTCTTC. Translation: CASSQDNFLNEQFF.

The chain combines TRBV14 with TRBJ1-1; D is unclear. Trimming took 4 bases from V and 1 from J, leaving 10 bases between them. Per the germline V gene, CDR1 is SGHDN and CDR2 is FVKESK. The CDR3 consists of 14 residues. This CDR3 is CASSLKTANTEAFF. For the CDR3, the DNA is TGTGCCAGCAGCCTCAAAACTGCGAACACTGAAGCTTTCTTT.

The genes are TRBV30 and TRBJ2-7; 8 bases match TRBD2. The CDR3 totals 14 residues. Germline trimming cut 0 bases from V and 3 bases from J; bases unmatched to any gene: 4. Germline CDR1 reads GTSNPN; CDR2 reads SVGIG (reference sequence). The DNA of the CDR3 is TGTGCCTGGAGTGTACGGGGGGGAAACTACGAGCAGTACTTC. Residues: CAWSVRGGNYEQYF.

The CDR3 protein is CASSQVTANTEAFF. For the CDR3, the DNA is TGCGCCAGCAGCCAAGTAACAGCGAACACTGAAGCTTTCTTT. The rearrangement joins TRBV4-1 to TRBJ1-1; no firm D call. Germline-derived CDR1 and CDR2 are MGHRA and YSYEKL. Trimming shortened V by 1 base and J by 1 base, and 7 bases separated the two germline ends. This CDR3 has 14 amino acids.

The count of this clone is one. This CDR3 reads CASGRSGTGELFF. The CDR3 DNA reads as TGTGCTAGTGGTAGGAGCGGTACCGGGGAGCTGTTTTTT. The rearrangement links TRBV12-5 to TRBJ2-2; perhaps TRBD2 as D (5 bases). Germline CDR1 is LGHNT and CDR2 is FRNRAP. The ends were cut back, 5 bases at V and 5 bases at J, with 9 bases in the middle. This CDR3 spans 13 amino acids. Together with reference TRBV12-5 and TRBJ2-2, the CDR3 gives the full variable domain: DARVTQTPRHKVTEMGQEVTMRCQPILGHNTVFWYRQTMMQGLELLAYFRNRAPLDDSGMPKDRFSAEMPDATLATLKIQPSEPRDSAVYFCASGRSGTGELFFGEGSRLTVL.